These T cell receptor beta chains were read from a single sample in a study of T cell responses to AZD1222 COVID-19 vaccine. TCRdb's copy holds only in-frame clones and misses some; the assay was immunoSEQ multiplex PCR. The table has some 150,000 clones, approximately 90% seen once; the top ten hold around 3.4%. Sequences were derived from peripheral blood, sampled on day 0 of MenACWY control vaccination. The source is an adult in good health. Each CDR3 is given with its conserved first and last residue. D genes are given only for firm matches. Part of the rows lack a size; the others show once, few, many or a class for expanded clones.

clone_size,d_call,v_call,cdr3_aa
NA,NA,TRBV12-3/TRBV12-4,CASSDPGELFF
NA,NA,TRBV7-3,CASSPIVGYEQYF
NA,NA,TRBV11-2,CASSSSEVQYF
NA,NA,TRBV5-1,CASAHGTLNTEAFF
NA,TRBD1,TRBV5-1,CASSLGTGVHQPQHF
NA,NA,TRBV27,CASSFRPFSNQPQHF
NA,NA,TRBV19,CASSTGRSGANVLTF
NA,NA,TRBV28,CASSLSNTEAFF
NA,TRBD1,TRBV10-3,CATPGQGSSDRGYTF
NA,NA,TRBV5-6,CASALGLWGTDTQYF
NA,TRBD1,TRBV18,CASSPPGTGYEKLFF
NA,TRBD2,TRBV27,CASSLGLAGRRRTGELFF
NA,NA,TRBV2,CASSDRAGFQPQHF
NA,TRBD2,TRBV19,CASSPTSGRVREQYF
NA,TRBD1,TRBV12-3/TRBV12-4,CASSFDRANGYTF
NA,TRBD2,TRBV28,CASSLYTGNSGRSEQFF
NA,NA,TRBV6-2/TRBV6-3,CASSYSTTGAYSGNTIYF
NA,NA,TRBV29-1,CSVRQASGNTIYF
NA,TRBD2,TRBV6-2/TRBV6-3,CASSSDSGGEQYF
NA,NA,TRBV5-4,CASSMTRGNEQFF
once,NA,TRBV7-9,CASSSGTRWSYEQYF
NA,NA,TRBV10-3,CAISEAGGAMNTGELFF
NA,NA,TRBV5-1,CASSLYEQETQYF
NA,NA,TRBV30,CAWRDLGQPYGYTF
once,NA,TRBV25-1,CASSESPQGGHRGAVF
NA,NA,TRBV24-1,CATSDPGRGDNEQFF
NA,NA,TRBV2,CASSVGQRSSGNTIYF
NA,NA,TRBV28,CASSLIGPVGGYEQYF
NA,TRBD1,TRBV5-1,CASSLERGPTYEQYF
NA,TRBD1,TRBV6-5,CASSYTGQGNSPLHF
NA,NA,TRBV9,CASSVFTENSPLHF
NA,TRBD2,TRBV7-6,CASSLAGTSGYEQYF
NA,TRBD1,TRBV24-1,CATSDPGQGGSYEQYF
NA,NA,TRBV9,CASSGMASYNSPLHF
NA,NA,TRBV25-1,CASKMGAGELFF
NA,TRBD1,TRBV7-2,CASSLGQFIQYF
NA,NA,TRBV30,CAWSVGRWQGVATNEKLFF
NA,NA,TRBV4-3,CASSRTNEKLFF
NA,NA,TRBV28,CASRLDSYNEQFF
few,NA,TRBV19,CASRSTVGSSYEQYF
once,TRBD1,TRBV2,CASLRGTGTGGNTIYF
NA,NA,TRBV7-2,CASSLGTGALMSGELFF
NA,NA,TRBV18,CASSPDLNTGELFF
NA,NA,TRBV14,CASSQRIYGPQGETQYF
NA,NA,TRBV27,CASSYNNQPQHF
NA,TRBD2,TRBV29-1,CSVDIAGGGDTQYF
NA,NA,TRBV7-6,CASSLPPGASGYGELFF
NA,NA,TRBV4-1,CASSQEERLGYGYTF
NA,NA,TRBV18,CASSPDSGTEQYF
once,NA,TRBV27,CASSLPQGGEAFF
NA,TRBD1,TRBV2,CASSSTGVIYGYTF
NA,NA,TRBV6-1,CASSESSGASNQPQHF
NA,TRBD1,TRBV27,CASSTGVREQYF
NA,TRBD1,TRBV5-5,CASSLNRDRGVYGYTF
NA,NA,TRBV7-7,CASSLGPGRDTEAFF
NA,TRBD1,TRBV2,CASSEALPGDRDPLYGYTF
NA,NA,TRBV30,CAWSNYSNQPQHF
NA,NA,TRBV5-4,CASSPLRGALADTQYF
NA,TRBD1,TRBV10-3,CAISEMTGERNYGYTF
NA,NA,TRBV12-5,CASGLTRVSTDTQYF